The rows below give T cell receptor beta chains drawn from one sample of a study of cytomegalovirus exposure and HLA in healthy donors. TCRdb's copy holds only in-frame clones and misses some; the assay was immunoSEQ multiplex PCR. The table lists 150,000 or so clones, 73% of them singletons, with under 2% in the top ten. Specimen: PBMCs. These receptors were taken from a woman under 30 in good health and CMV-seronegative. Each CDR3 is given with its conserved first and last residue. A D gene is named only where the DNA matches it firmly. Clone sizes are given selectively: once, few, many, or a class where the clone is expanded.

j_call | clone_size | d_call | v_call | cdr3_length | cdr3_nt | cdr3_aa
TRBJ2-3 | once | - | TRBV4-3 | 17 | TGCGCCAGCAGCCAAAAGGGGCAGGGCGTAATAGGTGATACGCAGTATTTT | CASSQKGQGVIGDTQYF
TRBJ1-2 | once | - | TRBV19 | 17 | TGTGCCAGTAGTATTCGGGGGGCGCCCCCCGCTAGCTATGGCTACACCTTC | CASSIRGAPPASYGYTF
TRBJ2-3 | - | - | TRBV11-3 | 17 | TGTGCCAGCAGCTTATATGTTGGGGGCGCAGGCACAGATACGCAGTATTTT | CASSLYVGGAGTDTQYF
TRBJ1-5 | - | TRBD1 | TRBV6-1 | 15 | TGTGCCAGCAAACCTCCGGGACAGGAGAATCAGCCCCAGCATTTT | CASKPPGQENQPQHF
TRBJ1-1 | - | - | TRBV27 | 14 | TGTGCCAGCAGTCCACATCCCCCCAACACTGAAGCTTTCTTT | CASSPHPPNTEAFF
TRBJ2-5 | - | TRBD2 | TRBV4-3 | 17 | TGCGCCAGCAGCCAAGATAGGGCGGGAGGGCCCTCAGAGACCCAGTACTTC | CASSQDRAGGPSETQYF
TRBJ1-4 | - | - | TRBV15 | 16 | TGTGCCACCAGCAGTCTTGTACAGTCAACTAATGAAAAACTGTTTTTT | CATSSLVQSTNEKLFF
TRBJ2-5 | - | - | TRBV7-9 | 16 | TGTGCCAGCACCACATTGGGCGCGGGTAGACAAGAGACCCAGTACTTC | CASTTLGAGRQETQYF
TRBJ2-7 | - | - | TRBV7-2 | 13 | TGTGCCAGCAGCGGGGGGACCTCCTACGAGCAGTACTTC | CASSGGTSYEQYF
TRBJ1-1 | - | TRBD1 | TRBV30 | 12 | TGTGCCTTTGGGACAGGGGGCTTTGGAGCTTTCTTT | CAFGTGGFGAFF
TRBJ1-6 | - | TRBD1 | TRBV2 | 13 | TGTGCCAGCAGTGGTACAGGGGTTTCACCCCTCCACTTT | CASSGTGVSPLHF
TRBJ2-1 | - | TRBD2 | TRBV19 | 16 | TGTGCCAGTACCCCGATCGGGACTAGCGGCTACAATGAGCAGTTCTTC | CASTPIGTSGYNEQFF
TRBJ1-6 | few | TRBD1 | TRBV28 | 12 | TGTGCCAGCCGGGACAGGGAGGTACCCCTCCACTTT | CASRDREVPLHF
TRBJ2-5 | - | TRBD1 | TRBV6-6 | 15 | TGTGCCAGCAGTCTGGGACAGGGCTCACCAGAGACCCAGTACTTC | CASSLGQGSPETQYF
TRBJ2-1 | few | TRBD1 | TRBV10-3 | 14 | TGTGCCATCAGCAAAGGGACAGGGGAAGGTGAGCAGTTCTTC | CAISKGTGEGEQFF
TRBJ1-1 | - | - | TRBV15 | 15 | TGTGCCACCAGCAGAGGTGAAGGGGGTGGCACTGAAGCTTTCTTT | CATSRGEGGGTEAFF
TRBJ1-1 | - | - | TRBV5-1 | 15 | TGCGCCAGCAGCTTGGGACAAGCTTTGAACACTGAAGCTTTCTTT | CASSLGQALNTEAFF